This entry lists 29 T cell receptor beta chains sequenced from one sample in a study of blood T cell repertoires in COVID-19. Profiled with immunoSEQ multiplex PCR; TCRdb holds only in-frame clones, not every one. The sample gives a few hundred thousand clones, more than 80% of which show up once; 1.2% is in the top ten. The sample was PBMCs or T cells enriched from blood (not recorded which). The receptors derive from a young man who had recovered from COVID-19.

The chain recombines TRBV4-1 with TRBJ1-4, with D possibly being TRBD1 (5 bases). The ends were cut back, 5 bases at V and 5 bases at J, with 18 bases in the middle. Germline lookup yields CDR1 MGHRA and CDR2 YSYEKL. CDR3 length: 16 residues. CDR3 in DNA: TGCGCCAGCAGCTGGGGTGCAGGGAATCAAAATGAAAAACTGTTTTTT. Its translation: CASSWGAGNQNEKLFF.

This clone was observed once. This chain uses TRBV4-3 with TRBJ2-1; 7 nucleotides line up with TRBD1. This CDR3 is 15 amino acids long. Unmatched junction bases numbered 6, after V lost 5 bases and J lost 2 bases. The germline gives CDR1 LGHNA, CDR2 YSLEER. This chain's CDR3 is CASSYTGVPYNEQFF. The CDR3 DNA sequence: TGCGCCAGCAGCTATACAGGGGTCCCCTACAATGAGCAGTTCTTC.

The rearrangement uses TRBV5-8 and TRBJ1-1; the D is unclear. From germline, CDR1 is SGHTS and CDR2 YDEGEE. The CDR3 has 12 amino acids. V lost 3 bases to trimming and J lost 7 bases, with 10 bases between them. The CDR3 reads CASSSIPGEAFF. CDR3 bases: TGTGCCAGCAGCTCTATACCGGGTGAAGCTTTCTTT.

Here the CDR3 reads CASSQVPGASGYTF. The DNA for the CDR3 is TGTGCCAGCAGCCAAGTCCCAGGGGCCTCCGGCTACACCTTC. This chain uses TRBV3-1 (or the pseudogene TRBV3-2) with TRBJ1-2; possible D gene TRBD1, 6 bases. The CDR3 extends over 14 amino acids. Germline CDR1 and CDR2: LGHDT and YNNKEL (reference sequence). The V gene lost 1 base and the J gene lost 8 bases, with 14 bases spanning the gap.

The chain uses TRBV5-1 and TRBJ2-1; perhaps TRBD2 as D (6 bases). Germline V gene lookup returns CDR1 SGHRS and CDR2 YFSETQ. The V end was cut by 4 bases, the J end by 8 bases, with 13 bases between. This CDR3 is 13 amino acids long. CDR3 residues: CASSIGGLDEQFF. The CDR3 DNA reads TGCGCCAGCAGCATCGGGGGATTGGATGAGCAGTTCTTC.

This chain links TRBV19 with TRBJ1-5, with 7 positions matching TRBD1. Germline lookup yields CDR1 LNHDA and CDR2 SQIVND (reference sequence). This CDR3 has 15 amino acids. The V and J ends lost 5 bases and 3 bases, in that order; junction bases with no gene match: 7. The CDR3 DNA reads as TGTGCCAGTAGTTTTTTGGACAGGCTCAATCAGCCCCAGCATTTT. It encodes CASSFLDRLNQPQHF.

The rearrangement uses TRBV4-3 and TRBJ2-7; tentative D call: TRBD1 (5 bases). V lost 4 bases to trimming and J lost 3 bases, with 13 bases between them. Per the germline V gene, CDR1 is LGHNA and CDR2 is YSLEER. The CDR3 has 14 amino acids. The CDR3 DNA reads as TGCGCCAGCAGCCCTAGTTGGGGCATCTACGAGCAGTACTTC. Translated: CASSPSWGIYEQYF.

J is TRBJ2-1 and V is TRBV19; weak D call: TRBD1 (5 bases). Trimming removed 5 bases from V and 3 bases from J, with 8 bases in between. Germline V lookup: CDR1 LNHDA, CDR2 SQIVND (reference sequence). The CDR3 sequence is 13 residues long. CDR3 residues: CASSWGGYNEQFF. Written as DNA, the CDR3 is TGTGCCAGTAGTTGGGGCGGCTACAATGAGCAGTTCTTC.

The CDR3 DNA reads as TGTGCCAGCAGCTCCACCCGGAGGAATCAGCCCCAGCATTTT. Amino acid sequence: CASSSTRRNQPQHF. The chain uses TRBV11-3 and TRBJ1-5; D remains ambiguous. This CDR3 is built from 14 residues. V lost 4 bases, J lost 4 bases, and 11 bases lay in between. Germline V CDR1 and CDR2: SGHNT, YENEEA.

This sequence joins TRBV7-2 and TRBJ1-1, with a tentative D call TRBD1 (5 bases). Trimming took 3 bases from V and 1 from J, leaving 9 bases between them. The CDR3 runs 14 residues. The germline V gene has CDR1 SGHTA and CDR2 FQGNSA. Written as DNA, the CDR3 is TGTGCCAGCAGCTTCACGACAGCGAACACTGAAGCTTTCTTT. Its translation is CASSFTTANTEAFF.

The J gene is TRBJ1-1, the V gene TRBV28; a weak D match, TRBD1 (6 bases). Trimming took off 4 bases at V and 3 bases at J, with 18 bases between the two ends. Germline CDR1 and CDR2: MDHEN and SYDVKM. The CDR3 extends over 16 amino acids. CDR3 protein: CASSSASGEGDTEAFF. The CDR3 nucleotides read TGTGCCAGCAGTTCAGCTTCAGGGGAGGGGGACACTGAAGCTTTCTTT.

The V call is TRBV11-3, the J call TRBJ1-4; tentatively, D is TRBD1 (5 bases). Trimming took 1 base from V and 3 from J, leaving 9 bases between them. Germline V gene sequence: CDR1 SGHNT, CDR2 YENEEA. This CDR3 is 15 amino acids long. This CDR3 is CASSLAGAPNEKLFF. CDR3 sequence (DNA): TGTGCCAGCAGCTTAGCTGGGGCCCCTAATGAAAAACTGTTTTTT.

The V call is TRBV14, the J call TRBJ1-2, with D unresolved. Per the germline V gene, CDR1 is SGHDN and CDR2 is FVKESK. Trimming removed 5 bases from V and 0 bases from J, with 7 bases in between. The CDR3 has 13 amino acids. Written as DNA, the CDR3 is TGTGCCAGCAGCGGCGGTACTAACTATGGCTACACCTTC. Amino acid sequence: CASSGGTNYGYTF.

This chain uses TRBV7-8 with TRBJ1-2, with 7 bases fitting TRBD1. The CDR3 extends over 15 amino acids. The germline CDR1 and CDR2 sequences are SGHVS and FQNEAQ. The trim removed 1 base at V and 4 bases at J, leaving 6 bases unmatched. CDR3 DNA sequence: TGTGCCAGCAGCTTAGACAGGGGAAGTAGCTATGGCTACACCTTC. Protein sequence: CASSLDRGSSYGYTF. The full variable domain, its missing parts supplied by reference TRBV7-8 and TRBJ1-2, is GAGVSQSPRYKVAKRGQDVALRCDPISGHVSLFWYQQALGQGPEFLTYFQNEAQLDKSGLPSDRFFAERPEGSVSTLKIQRTQQEDSAVYLCASSLDRGSSYGYTFGSGTRLTVV.

The J gene is TRBJ2-1, the V gene TRBV19; 9 bases are shared with TRBD1. This CDR3 contains 14 residues. The trim removed 10 bases at V and 2 bases at J, leaving 6 bases unmatched. The germline V gene encodes CDR1 LNHDA and CDR2 SQIVND (reference sequence). In DNA form, the CDR3 reads TGTGCCATTAAGACAGGGGGACCCTACAATGAGCAGTTCTTC. It yields the protein CAIKTGGPYNEQFF.

This clone was seen a few times. This chain links TRBV18 with TRBJ1-5; D ambiguous. Germline lookup yields CDR1 KGHSH and CDR2 LQKENI. Between the trimmed V and J ends, which lost 0 bases and 11 bases, there was a span of 8 bases. The CDR3 runs 12 residues. In nucleotides, the CDR3 is TGTGCCAGCTCACCACCCGGTGAGGCCCAGCATTTT. It specifies CASSPPGEAQHF.

The chain uses TRBV9 and TRBJ1-1, with TRBD1 matching 7 bases. V was pared by 2 bases and J by 6 bases, with 4 bases of the junction left unmatched. Germline assignment: CDR1 SGDLS and CDR2 YYNGEE. The CDR3 is 13 amino acids. CDR3 residues: CASSVLTGAEAFF. In DNA, the CDR3 is TGTGCCAGCAGCGTTTTAACAGGGGCTGAAGCTTTCTTT. Using reference TRBV9 and TRBJ1-1 for the parts outside the CDR3, the full variable domain is DSGVTQTPKHLITATGQRVTLRCSPRSGDLSVYWYQQSLDQGLQFLIQYYNGEERAKGNILERFSAQQFPDLHSELNLSSLELGDSALYFCASSVLTGAEAFFGQGTRLTVV.

The chain carries TRBV3-1 (or the pseudogene TRBV3-2) and TRBJ2-5, with 13 positions matching TRBD2. Germline CDR1 is LGHDT and CDR2 is YNNKEL (reference sequence). The ends lost 3 bases at V and 2 bases at J; junction bases unmatched: 6. The CDR3 runs to 17 residues. Here the CDR3 reads CASSQGGLAGLQETQYF. CDR3 nucleotide sequence: TGTGCCAGCAGCCAGGGGGGACTAGCGGGGCTTCAAGAGACCCAGTACTTC.

V usage is TRBV4-2 and J usage is TRBJ2-4; 11 nucleotides match TRBD2. The V and J ends lost 0 bases and 8 bases, in that order; junction bases with no gene match: 12. This CDR3 is built from 18 residues. The germline V gene encodes CDR1 LGHNA and CDR2 YNFKEQ. CDR3: CASSQEVLLAGVEDIQYF. CDR3 sequence (DNA): TGTGCCAGCAGCCAAGAAGTATTACTAGCGGGGGTTGAGGACATTCAGTACTTC.

V usage is TRBV12-3 or TRBV12-4 and J usage is TRBJ2-1; no clear D gene. CDR3 size: 11 residues. V was pared by 3 bases and J by 9 bases, with 6 bases between. The CDR3 nucleotides are TGTGCCAGCAGTTTGGTCGGTGAGCAGTTCTTC. Its translation is CASSLVGEQFF.

In regard to this clone: Other nucleotide sequences from this sample produce the same CDR3. V and J are TRBV19 and TRBJ2-7; 7 nucleotides match TRBD2. This CDR3 has 13 residues. The germline V gene encodes CDR1 LNHDA and CDR2 SQIVND (reference sequence). The trim removed 6 bases at V and 3 bases at J, leaving 5 bases unmatched. The CDR3 bases are TGTGCCAGTAGGGCCGGGGGGAGCTACGAGCAGTACTTC. This codes for CASRAGGSYEQYF.

The J gene is TRBJ2-7, the V gene TRBV9; 7 bases map to TRBD1. The CDR3 has 14 residues. Per the germline V gene, CDR1 is SGDLS and CDR2 is YYNGEE. The V and J ends lost 4 bases and 2 bases, in that order; junction bases with no gene match: 6. In nucleotides, the CDR3 is TGTGCCAGCAGCCCCGGGACAGTACCCTACGAGCAGTACTTC. Protein product: CASSPGTVPYEQYF.

The chain couples TRBV5-5 to TRBJ1-3; D not certain. Germline CDR1 SGHKS, CDR2 YYEKEE (reference sequence). The CDR3 runs to 15 residues. Between the trimmed V and J ends, which lost 0 bases and 0 bases, there was a span of 7 bases. The CDR3 DNA follows: TGTGCCAGCAGCTTGGACAATCTCTCTGGAAACACCATATATTTT. It translates to CASSLDNLSGNTIYF.

V usage is TRBV5-4 and J usage is TRBJ2-1, with D perhaps TRBD2 (6 bases). Germline-derived CDR1 and CDR2 are SGHNT and YYREEE (reference sequence). With 4 bases removed from V and 6 bases from J, the gap between germline ends came to 14 bases. This CDR3 spans 14 amino acids. In DNA form, the CDR3 reads TGTGCCAGCAGCCAAAACCGGGGGTCCAATGAGCAGTTCTTC. As protein: CASSQNRGSNEQFF.

The V and J genes are TRBV28 and TRBJ1-5; 11 nucleotides agree with TRBD1. Germline V lookup: CDR1 MDHEN, CDR2 SYDVKM. The junction had 2 bases not matched to a gene; V was cut back by 0 bases and J by 1 base. The CDR3 extends over 17 amino acids. This chain's CDR3 is CASSLWGDRGSNQPQHF. CDR3 coding DNA: TGTGCCAGCAGTTTATGGGGGGACAGGGGGAGCAATCAGCCCCAGCATTTT.

The chain carries TRBV19 and TRBJ1-5, with 7 nucleotides matching TRBD1. CDR3 size: 16 residues. V was clipped by 1 base and J by 3 bases; unmatched bases: 6. From germline, CDR1 is LNHDA and CDR2 SQIVND (reference sequence). CDR3 coding DNA: TGTGCCAGTAGTATAGGATTCGACAGGGTCAATCAGCCCCAGCATTTT. This codes for CASSIGFDRVNQPQHF. Filled out from reference TRBV19 and TRBJ1-5, the complete variable domain reads DGGITQSPKYLFRKEGQNVTLSCEQNLNHDAMYWYRQDPGQGLRLIYYSQIVNDFQKGDIAEGYSVSREKKESFPLTVTSAQKNPTAFYLCASSIGFDRVNQPQHFGDGTRLSIL.

The chain combines TRBV19 with TRBJ1-5; 7 nucleotides line up with TRBD1. There are 15 residues in the CDR3. The germline V gene encodes CDR1 LNHDA and CDR2 SQIVND (reference sequence). V gave up 6 bases and J gave up 1 base; unmatched junction bases: 6. The CDR3 sequence is CASSEGTASNQPQHF. The CDR3 region has the DNA TGTGCCAGTAGCGAAGGGACAGCAAGCAATCAGCCCCAGCATTTT.

The rearrangement links TRBV7-2 to TRBJ2-1, with D perhaps TRBD1 (5 bases). Germline values: CDR1 SGHTA, CDR2 FQGNSA. CDR3 length: 16 residues. V gave up 5 bases and J gave up 0 bases, with 14 bases separating them. CDR3 amino acids: CASSDPRASSYNEQFF. The DNA for the CDR3 is TGTGCCAGCAGCGACCCCAGGGCTTCCTCCTACAATGAGCAGTTCTTC. Complete variable domain (other parts from reference TRBV7-2 and TRBJ2-1): GAGVSQSPSNKVTEKGKDVELRCDPISGHTALYWYRQSLGQGLEFLIYFQGNSAPDKSGLPSDRFSAERTGGSVSTLTIQRTQQEDSAVYLCASSDPRASSYNEQFFGPGTRLTVL.

This chain joins TRBV3-1 (or the pseudogene TRBV3-2) and TRBJ1-1; no clear D. CDR3 length: 13 amino acids. Germline V gene lookup returns CDR1 LGHDT and CDR2 YNNKEL (reference sequence). The germline V and J ends were trimmed by 2 bases and 5 bases, with 9 bases remaining between them. Here the CDR3 reads CASSQLIGTEAFF. The CDR3 nucleotides are TGTGCCAGCAGCCAATTAATCGGGACTGAAGCTTTCTTT.